A selection of T cell receptor beta chains follows, all from one sample in a study of technical replicates of blood from a few donors. Sequencing used immunoSEQ multiplex PCR; TCRdb keeps in-frame clones, though not all of them. The sample holds 50,000 to 65,000 clones, around 92% seen once. Sequenced sample: PBMCs. These receptors came from a human donor in good health. Some clones in this sample may be carry-over from other donors' samples. The CDR3 runs from the conserved cysteine through the conserved F or W.

V gene: TRBV7-5
CDR3 protein: CVRSSGTLTYRQETQYF

V gene: TRBV7-9
CDR3 protein: CASSLVIPGGNEQFF

V gene: TRBV19
CDR3 protein: CASSIDPSGRGNSPLHF

V gene: TRBV9
CDR3 protein: CASSTTGRGYSTDTQYF

V gene: TRBV29-1
CDR3 protein: CSVEIPGQFYGYTF

V gene: TRBV7-2
CDR3 protein: CASSSLVYTQYF

V gene: TRBV7-3
CDR3 protein: CASSLLGQGTEAFF

V gene: TRBV15
CDR3 protein: CATSRGWDRGRQETQYF

V gene: TRBV7-8
CDR3 protein: CASSSNPKPTGRETQYF

V gene: TRBV7-2
CDR3 protein: CASSSDISNYGYTF

V gene: TRBV9
CDR3 protein: CASSAGGAGYNEQFF

V gene: TRBV4-3
CDR3 protein: CASSLGLAGGQGEQFF

V gene: TRBV15
CDR3 protein: CATSRRIGQGNNEQFF

V gene: TRBV7-7
CDR3 protein: CASSLGPGWVNEQFF

V gene: TRBV19
CDR3 protein: CASRVTDNTEAFF

V gene: TRBV2
CDR3 protein: CAEGTSGGGEQFF

V gene: TRBV20-1
CDR3 protein: CSAGRTEEAFF

V gene: TRBV6-5
CDR3 protein: CASSYSGQGWSGYTF

V gene: TRBV19
CDR3 protein: CASSILQGNTEAFF

V gene: TRBV19
CDR3 protein: CASRAQGALFYGYTF

V gene: TRBV7-3
CDR3 protein: CASSLADRGDEQFF

V gene: TRBV7-3
CDR3 protein: CASSQTGRMGEQYF

V gene: TRBV19
CDR3 protein: CASSLTDRATFF

V gene: TRBV5-4
CDR3 protein: CASSLAGKTSSYNSPLHF

V gene: TRBV7-2
CDR3 protein: CASSNLIDSGSSYEQYF

V gene: TRBV2
CDR3 protein: CVAGLAGFLSYEQYF

V gene: TRBV7-9
CDR3 protein: CASSLDRDSSPLHF

V gene: TRBV5-1
CDR3 protein: CASSQQTSSYEQYF

V gene: TRBV27
CDR3 protein: CASSRTAQETQYF

V gene: TRBV2
CDR3 protein: CASRASSGGPMDTQYF

V gene: TRBV5-1
CDR3 protein: CASSLPTGPSRSKSYNEQFF

V gene: TRBV9
CDR3 protein: CASSRGGNSGNTIYF

V gene: TRBV5-4
CDR3 protein: CASSLTGTTITDTQYF

V gene: TRBV15
CDR3 protein: CATSSGSGETTGELFF

V gene: TRBV6-6
CDR3 protein: CASSDRGGRETQYF

V gene: TRBV5-4
CDR3 protein: CASSSTGAEAFF

V gene: TRBV18
CDR3 protein: CASSPTPSDGIGANVLTF

V gene: TRBV5-4
CDR3 protein: CASGYSDRGQREQYF

V gene: TRBV21-1
CDR3 protein: CASSRSPSPLNEKLFF

V gene: TRBV19
CDR3 protein: CASTPAGTYEQYF

V gene: TRBV11-1
CDR3 protein: CASSLSQGRSTEAFF

V gene: TRBV5-5
CDR3 protein: CASSFSSGSPTYEQYF

V gene: TRBV7-3
CDR3 protein: CASSLDGRAGETQYF

V gene: TRBV5-6
CDR3 protein: CASSFRGGRNQPQHF

V gene: TRBV5-1
CDR3 protein: CASKAGTGSNEQFF

V gene: TRBV7-7
CDR3 protein: CASSLGREGTGELFF

V gene: TRBV6-1
CDR3 protein: CASSDTGDYTEAFF

V gene: TRBV19
CDR3 protein: CASSSLGGPNSPLHF

V gene: TRBV10-3
CDR3 protein: CAISGGLFAETQYF

V gene: TRBV7-6
CDR3 protein: CASRGTGNYGYTF

V gene: TRBV4-2
CDR3 protein: CASSQVTGGLEDTQYF

V gene: TRBV30
CDR3 protein: CAWGQGGKGEAFF

V gene: TRBV4-2
CDR3 protein: CASSQDQWGRGSYEQYF

V gene: TRBV4-3
CDR3 protein: CASSQGFSGRADTQYF

V gene: TRBV4-1
CDR3 protein: CASSAVGQGDFGYTF

V gene: TRBV19
CDR3 protein: CASSRPGQRVGETQYF

V gene: TRBV7-9
CDR3 protein: CASSSGTGVTTEAFF